This entry is about one TCR beta chain. Antigen unknown. V gave up 2 bases and J gave up 6 bases; unmatched junction bases: 6. Per the germline V gene, CDR1 is ENHRY and CDR2 is SYGVKD. The CDR3 runs to 15 residues. The record originates from a study of T cell responses to AZD1222 COVID-19 vaccine. Study-wide findings and caveats: Increased Spike-specific TCR breadth and depth were observed after two AZD1222 doses. Sampled repertoires all dated from after the peak T cell response.

Profiling relied on immunoSEQ multiplex PCR, and the TCRdb table lists in-frame clones only, not all of them. Here the sample spans under 200,000 clones, about 83% being singletons. This material consisted of peripheral blood, taken 28 days after the second AZD1222 dose. This chain connects TRBV10-3 to TRBJ1-5, with 8 bases identical to TRBD1. The source is an adult who received the AZD1222 COVID-19 vaccine. CDR3 sequence (DNA): TGTGCCATCAGTGAGAGCACAGGGGGGACTCAGCCCCAGCATTTT. It specifies CAISESTGGTQPQHF.